Listed below are T cell receptor beta chains from one sample, sequenced in a study of T cells after yellow fever vaccination. In TCRdb, the 5' RACE reads were re-called with MiXCR into one record per CDR3 protein. The table includes a few hundred thousand distinct CDR3 sequences, around 4.1% detected once. The material was PBMCs, obtained 5 days after the yellow fever booster vaccination. The receptor set was obtained from a man in his late teens or twenties who received the YFV17D yellow fever vaccine. The CDR3 runs from the conserved cysteine through the conserved F or W. The order of the fields is D gene, CDR3 length, V gene, CDR3 protein. A D gene is named only where the DNA matches it firmly.

D: TRBD1
length: 12
V: TRBV20-1
CDR3: CSARDRSDAQFF

D: NA
length: 14
V: TRBV7-2
CDR3: CASSFGRGYTEAFF

D: TRBD1
length: 12
V: TRBV20-1
CDR3: CSARVTGDTAFF

D: TRBD2
length: 16
V: TRBV3-1
CDR3: CASSHAFSGGDNEQFF

D: NA
length: 14
V: TRBV7-9
CDR3: CASSLEPTNYGYTF

D: NA
length: 14
V: TRBV5-1
CDR3: CASSFRGVLDTQYF

D: TRBD1
length: 16
V: TRBV15
CDR3: CATSRDRDRGYNEQFF

D: NA
length: 15
V: TRBV7-2
CDR3: CASSARGYSNQPQHF

D: NA
length: 18
V: TRBV14
CDR3: CASSQGYRLPMAKNIQYF

D: NA
length: 12
V: TRBV4-2
CDR3: CASSQDGRQEVF

D: NA
length: 17
V: TRBV5-1
CDR3: CASSLVEGGGWRTEAFF

D: NA
length: 16
V: TRBV6-4
CDR3: CASSAREWQNTGELFF

D: TRBD1
length: 17
V: TRBV5-1
CDR3: CASTGSGQGASTGELFF

D: NA
length: 16
V: TRBV6-5
CDR3: CASSYQQGSYNSPLHF

D: NA
length: 13
V: TRBV7-9
CDR3: CASSFPSNYGYTF

D: NA
length: 17
V: TRBV4-1
CDR3: CASSQVGKGHMNTEAFF

D: NA
length: 11
V: TRBV6-2/TRBV6-3
CDR3: CASSYPNEQFF

D: NA
length: 14
V: TRBV7-2
CDR3: CASSLARGHHEQYF

D: NA
length: 16
V: TRBV29-1
CDR3: CSAKDYGGTNTGELFF

D: NA
length: 15
V: TRBV24-1
CDR3: CATSDRGASTDTQYF

D: NA
length: 15
V: TRBV25-1
CDR3: CASSELGGHQETQYF

D: TRBD1
length: 15
V: TRBV12-3/TRBV12-4
CDR3: CASSFPEQGHYGYTF

D: NA
length: 13
V: TRBV5-4
CDR3: CASSRDSGETQYF

D: NA
length: 11
V: TRBV7-2
CDR3: CASSPRDLAFF

D: NA
length: 17
V: TRBV6-6
CDR3: CASSSLRTSAAKNIQYF

D: TRBD2
length: 14
V: TRBV20-1
CDR3: CSARDPGTSPEQFF

D: NA
length: 13
V: TRBV20-1
CDR3: CSAVWQAKNIQYF

D: TRBD1
length: 18
V: TRBV4-3
CDR3: CASSQDMPGQRLNTEAFF

D: NA
length: 16
V: TRBV7-9
CDR3: CASSGGRSQFKETQYF

D: TRBD2
length: 18
V: TRBV7-9
CDR3: CASSLFGAGDLLGDTQYF

D: NA
length: 15
V: TRBV11-2
CDR3: CASSLDLYQRRIQYF